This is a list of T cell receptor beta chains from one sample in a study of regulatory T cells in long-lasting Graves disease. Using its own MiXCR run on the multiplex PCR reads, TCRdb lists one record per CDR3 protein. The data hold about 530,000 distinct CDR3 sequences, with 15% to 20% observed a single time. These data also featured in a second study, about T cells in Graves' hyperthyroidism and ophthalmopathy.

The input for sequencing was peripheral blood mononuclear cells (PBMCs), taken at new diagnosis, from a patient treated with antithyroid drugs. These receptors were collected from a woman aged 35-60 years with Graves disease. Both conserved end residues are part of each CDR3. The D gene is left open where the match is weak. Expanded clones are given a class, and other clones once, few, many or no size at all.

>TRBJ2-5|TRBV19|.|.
CASSIRLKETQYF
TGTGCCAGTAGTATACGATTGAAAGAGACCCAGTACTTC
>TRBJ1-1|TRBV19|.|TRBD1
CASTLGQGGPEAFF
TGTGCCAGTACCTTGGGACAGGGAGGGCCTGAAGCTTTCTTT
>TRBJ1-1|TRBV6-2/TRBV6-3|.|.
CASTDIMNTEAFF
TGTGCCAGTACGGACATCATGAACACTGAAGCTTTCTTT
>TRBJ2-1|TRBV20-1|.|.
CSAIDIYNEQFF
TGCAGTGCTATAGACATTTACAATGAGCAGTTCTTC
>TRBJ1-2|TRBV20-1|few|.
CSARDTENYGYTF
TGCAGTGCTAGAGATACGGAGAACTATGGCTACACCTTC
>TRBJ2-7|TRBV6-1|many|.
CASRTGRGEQYF
TGTGCCAGCAGAACAGGACGGGGCGAGCAGTACTTC
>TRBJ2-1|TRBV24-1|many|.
CATSDPLVHNEQFF
TGTGCCACCAGTGACCCTCTAGTCCACAATGAGCAGTTCTTC
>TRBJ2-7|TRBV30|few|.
CAWSVRFGHRYEQYF
TGTGCCTGGAGTGTAAGGTTTGGACATCGGTACGAGCAGTACTTC
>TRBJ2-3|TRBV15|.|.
CATSRDDLGITQYF
TGTGCCACCAGCAGAGATGATCTCGGGATCACGCAGTATTTT
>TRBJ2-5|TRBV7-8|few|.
CASSPDETLGTQYF
TGTGCCAGCAGCCCAGACGAGACCCTTGGGACCCAGTACTTC